The clone carrying this T cell receptor beta chain was seen a handful of times. The data are from a study of regulatory T cells in long-lasting Graves disease. Regarding time point: newly diagnosed GD, antithyroid drugs for less than 3 months. Scientists built the TCR library using RNA that was extracted from PBMCs. In each case, Graves' disease was diagnosed per American Thyroid Association guidelines. In germline, CDR1 is DFQATT, CDR2 SNEGSKA (reference sequence). This CDR3 region has 14 residues. The trim removed 6 bases at V and 2 bases at J, leaving 7 bases unmatched. Combining iRepertoire HTBI primers with Arm-PCR of CDR3 regions, the authors built TCR beta libraries. A single record per CDR3 protein comes from TCRdb applying MiXCR to the multiplex PCR reads. The table records under 400,000 distinct CDR3 sequences, roughly 17% of them present only once. This same sample was also part of a study on T cells in Graves' hyperthyroidism and ophthalmopathy.

The sample here was peripheral blood mononuclear cells (PBMCs), taken at new diagnosis, from a patient treated with antithyroid drugs. This chain uses TRBV20-1 with TRBJ2-3, with TRBD2 matching 8 bases. The TCR originated in a man between 35 and 55 years old with Graves disease. The CDR3: CSALKAGATDTQYF. The CDR3 nucleotides are TGCAGTGCCCTAAAAGCGGGGGCCACAGATACGCAGTATTTT.